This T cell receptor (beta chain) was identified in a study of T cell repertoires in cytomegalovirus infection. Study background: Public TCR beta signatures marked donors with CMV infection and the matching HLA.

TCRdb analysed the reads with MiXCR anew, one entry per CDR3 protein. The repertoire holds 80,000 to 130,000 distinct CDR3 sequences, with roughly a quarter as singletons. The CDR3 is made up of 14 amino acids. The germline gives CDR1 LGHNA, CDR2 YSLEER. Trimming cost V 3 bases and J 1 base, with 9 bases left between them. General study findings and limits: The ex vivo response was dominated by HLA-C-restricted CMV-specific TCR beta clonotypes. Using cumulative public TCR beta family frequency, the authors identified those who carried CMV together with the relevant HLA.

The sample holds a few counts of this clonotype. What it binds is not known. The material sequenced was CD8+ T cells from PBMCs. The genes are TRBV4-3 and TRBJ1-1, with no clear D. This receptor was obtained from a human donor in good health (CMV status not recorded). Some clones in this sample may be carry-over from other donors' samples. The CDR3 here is CASSQVDGNTEAFF. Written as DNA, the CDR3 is TGCGCCAGCAGCCAGGTTGACGGGAACACTGAAGCTTTCTTT.